This T cell receptor (beta chain) was identified in a study of cytomegalovirus exposure and HLA in healthy donors. The germline V gene encodes CDR1 LGHNA and CDR2 YNFKEQ. CDR3 size: 15 residues. The ends were cut back, 6 bases at V and 0 bases at J, with 12 bases in the middle. Comments on this clone: Its target is not known.

Regarding the study as a whole: Information on immune exposure was restricted to one variable (CMV serostatus). Three CMV-associated chains were confirmed in vitro to be specific for CMV antigens. The study carried out a later analysis of TCR beta sequences. It associated some 17,000 of them with specific HLA alleles at a false discovery rate of 0.05.

13 Jbeta primers and 60 Vbeta primers were used for the PCR. The authors' processing: A follow-up analysis tallied about 80 million unique TCR beta chains, some 9.9 million shared. Repertoires were generated with immunoSEQ multiplex PCR, while TCRdb's copy carries only in-frame clones and drops some. Clone size and the V and J calls come from that table; the DNA yielded D and trimming. Of roughly 200,000 clones in the sample, roughly 12% were seen once. This clonotype was sampled from a middle-aged man in good health and CMV-seropositive. The chain is built from TRBV4-2 and TRBJ1-5; D is unclear. The sequenced sample consisted of PBMCs. CDR3 in DNA: TGTGCCAGCAGTCCTTTCGGGGATAGCAATCAGCCCCAGCATTTT. Protein: CASSPFGDSNQPQHF.